This entry describes one TCR beta chain. Its matching antigen is unknown. The CDR3 has 14 residues. The V end was cut by 5 bases, the J end by 0 bases, with 10 bases between. Germline V CDR1 and CDR2: MGHDK, SYGVNS. These data are taken from a study of Ad26.COV2.S vaccination and SARS-CoV-2 variants. Study at large: Donor was assigned to the Ad26.COV2.S arm of trial COV1001. The authors gave Ad26.COV2.S intramuscularly, either once or twice 56 days apart.

Noted treatment: 19 received Ad26.COV2.S at low or high dose, single or two shots; roughly five received placebo; per-sample allocation not given. Each sample was drawn 63 days after the first injection (of vaccine or placebo). Findings and limits, study-wide: Placebo recipients had lower spike-specific TCR breadth than vaccine recipients. Overall T cell responses may have been underestimated by the analyses of TCR breadth and depth.

This table comes from immunoSEQ multiplex PCR, and its TCRdb copy is limited to in-frame clones, with some not included. This sample has about 370,000 clones, with 70% to 90% found just once. This TCR was recovered from a person aged 18-65 years who received the Ad26.COV2.S COVID-19 vaccine or a placebo. The chain joins TRBV25-1 to TRBJ1-1, with D unresolved. Sequencing was performed on peripheral blood, taken in a trial of Ad26.COV2.S vaccine versus placebo. Here the CDR3 DNA reads TGTGCCAGCAGTCGTCCCGGTCTGAACACTGAAGCTTTCTTT. Translation gives CASSRPGLNTEAFF.